Below, 30 T cell receptor beta chains from the same sample are listed, as sequenced in a study of shared clonotypes between healthy human individuals. The data were produced by immunoSEQ multiplex PCR, yet TCRdb's version contains in-frame clones alone and is incomplete. The sample records roughly 2.6 million clones, roughly 92% being singletons. Sequencing was performed on naive CD4+ T cells sorted from blood. Subset specified: CD45RA+ positively selected. The receptor source for this set is a man aged 18 to 29 in good health.

The chain couples TRBV5-1 to TRBJ2-1; TRBD2 matches at 15 bases. The CDR3 is 16 amino acids. V dropped 3 bases and J dropped 7; count of bases not matched to a gene: 5. Per the germline V gene, CDR1 is SGHRS and CDR2 is YFSETQ. In nucleotides, the CDR3 is TGCGCCAGCAGCTGGACTAGCGGGAGGGCCCCTAATGAGCAGTTCTTC. Translation gives CASSWTSGRAPNEQFF.

This clone has a single count. Other DNA sequences of this sample code for an identical CDR3. The chain carries TRBV7-2 and TRBJ2-7; possibly TRBD2 for D (5 bases). The V end was cut by 4 bases, the J end by 4 bases, with 11 bases between. The CDR3 is 13 amino acids. The germline gives CDR1 SGHTA, CDR2 FQGNSA. This CDR3 reads CASSSVRGYEQYF. In nucleotides, the CDR3 is TGTGCCAGCAGCTCCGTCCGGGGTTACGAGCAGTACTTC.

The chain employs TRBV5-5 and TRBJ1-2; TRBD1 matches at 8 bases. The V gene end was trimmed by 3 bases and the J gene end by 5 bases; junction bases not matched to a gene: 9. The CDR3 has 15 residues. Germline V gene lookup returns CDR1 SGHKS and CDR2 YYEKEE (reference sequence). CDR3: CASSWEGQGAYGYTF. The CDR3 bases are TGTGCCAGCAGCTGGGAAGGGCAGGGGGCATATGGCTACACCTTC.

V gene TRBV10-1 combines with J gene TRBJ2-5; the D gene is possibly TRBD2 (5 bases). The better agreement between TRBJ2-7 and the DNA end casts doubt on the J call. The CDR3 spans 12 residues. The germline V gene has CDR1 WNHNN and CDR2 SYGVQD (reference sequence). The CDR3 DNA is TGCGCCAGCAGTCGGGGAACCCACGAGCAGTACTTC. Its translation is CASSRGTHEQYF.

The J gene is TRBJ2-5, the V gene TRBV5-1, with D perhaps matching TRBD1 (5 bases). The CDR3 consists of 13 residues. V was clipped by 4 bases and J by 5 bases, with 12 bases between them. Per the germline V gene, CDR1 is SGHRS and CDR2 is YFSETQ. The CDR3 DNA reads as TGCGCCAGCAGCGGACATATCGGGGAGACCCAGTACTTC. Its protein product is CASSGHIGETQYF.

A word on this clone: Other DNA sequences in this sample translate to the same CDR3. CDR3 residues: CASSPQGSEQYF. The CDR3 DNA sequence: TGTGCCAGCTCACCACAGGGGTCCGAGCAGTACTTC. The chain has TRBV18 and TRBJ2-7, with TRBD1 as a possible D gene (5 bases). CDR1 KGHSH and CDR2 LQKENI come from the germline V gene. V was trimmed by 1 base and J by 6 bases, leaving 7 bases between them. The CDR3 loop spans 12 amino acids.

This chain links TRBV28 with TRBJ1-1, with TRBD1 identical over 7 bases. From germline, CDR1 is MDHEN and CDR2 SYDVKM. There are 15 residues in the CDR3. The V gene end was trimmed by 5 bases and the J gene end by 5 bases; junction bases not matched to a gene: 11. The CDR3 loop is CASSTSHRGSTEAFF. The CDR3 DNA sequence: TGTGCCAGCAGTACCTCCCACAGGGGATCAACTGAAGCTTTCTTT.

CDR3 DNA sequence: TGTGCCAGCAGTTTAGGGCTAGGGCGCGAGGATCAGCCCCAGCATTTT. This gives the protein CASSLGLGREDQPQHF. The chain is built from TRBV27 and TRBJ1-5; D call uncertain. CDR1 and CDR2 from the germline V gene are MNHEY and SMNVEV (reference sequence). The V end lost 2 bases, the J end lost 5 bases, and 16 bases lay between the germline ends. CDR3 size: 16 residues.

This chain connects TRBV19 to TRBJ2-7; 7 bases agree with TRBD1. CDR1 and CDR2 from the germline V gene are LNHDA and SQIVND (reference sequence). This CDR3 comprises 13 residues. V shed 6 bases, J shed 6 bases, and the junction held 8 bases outside the gene matches. CDR3 DNA sequence: TGTGCCAGTAGGGAAACAGGGGACGTCGAGCAGTACTTC. As protein: CASRETGDVEQYF.

The gene calls are TRBV29-1 and TRBJ2-1; TRBD2 matches 10 bases. Trimming cost V 7 bases and J 10 bases; bases outside gene matches: 13. This CDR3 comprises 14 residues. The germline CDR1 and CDR2 sequences are SQVTM and ANQGSEA. CDR3 sequence: CSGKSGGASEEQFF. Written as DNA, the CDR3 is TGCAGCGGGAAAAGCGGGGGGGCCTCGGAGGAGCAGTTCTTC.

The rearrangement links TRBV7-9 to TRBJ1-6; 7 bases are a match to TRBD1. With V trimmed by 1 base and J by 10 bases, 10 bases remained unmatched. This CDR3 comprises 16 residues. Germline values: CDR1 SEHNR, CDR2 FQNEAQ (reference sequence). Here the CDR3 DNA reads TGTGCCAGCAGCTTAGTTCTGGCAGGGGGTTACTCACCCCTCCACTTT. Its translation: CASSLVLAGGYSPLHF. Filled out from reference TRBV7-9 and TRBJ1-6, the complete variable domain reads DTGVSQNPRHKITKRGQNVTFRCDPISEHNRLYWYRQTLGQGPEFLTYFQNEAQLEKSRLLSDRFSAERPKGSFSTLEIQRTEQGDSAMYLCASSLVLAGGYSPLHFGNGTRLTVT.

V gene TRBV2 combines with J gene TRBJ1-1; tentative D call: TRBD1 (6 bases). With 5 bases removed from V and 0 bases from J, the gap between germline ends came to 25 bases. The CDR3 loop spans 19 amino acids. The germline V gene has CDR1 SNHLY and CDR2 FYNNEI. The CDR3 bases are TGTGCCAGCAGTATCCTGGGGGCCAGTCCCGCCAGCATGAACACTGAAGCTTTCTTT. Amino acids: CASSILGASPASMNTEAFF.

The CDR3, as DNA: TGCGCCAGCAGCCAAGAGACAACCTCTAACTATGGCTACACCTTC. Translating it yields CASSQETTSNYGYTF. The chain carries TRBV4-3 and TRBJ1-2; no definite D call. The germline V and J ends were trimmed by 0 bases and 0 bases, with 8 bases remaining between them. Germline values: CDR1 LGHNA, CDR2 YSLEER. The CDR3 has 15 residues.

The rearrangement links TRBV7-6 to TRBJ1-2, with 7 bases lining up with TRBD1. Losses at the gene ends were 3 bases for V and 1 base for J; bases not matched to a gene: 2. Germline V CDR1 and CDR2: SGHVS, FNYEAQ. The CDR3 has 14 amino acids. The CDR3 bases are TGTGCCAGCAGCTTCGGGACAGATAACTATGGCTACACCTTC. Translating gives CASSFGTDNYGYTF.

Only one count was recorded for this clone. The chain links TRBV5-4 to TRBJ2-5, with 10 bases that match TRBD2. J was trimmed by 1 base and V by 4 bases; bases with no gene match: 13. Germline V gives CDR1 SGHNT, CDR2 YYREEE (reference sequence). The CDR3 sequence is 18 residues long. The CDR3 here is CASSTRPTSGASQETQYF. In DNA, the CDR3 is TGTGCCAGCAGCACGCGCCCTACTAGCGGGGCGAGCCAAGAGACCCAGTACTTC.

The genes are TRBV7-2 and TRBJ2-5, with D possibly TRBD1 on 5 matching bases. The V end was cut by 5 bases, the J end by 4 bases, with 17 bases between. CDR3 length: 15 amino acids. Germline assignment: CDR1 SGHTA and CDR2 FQGNSA. CDR3 coding DNA: TGTGCCAGCAGCACCGGACACTTTGGGGCAGAGACCCAGTACTTC. This sequence encodes CASSTGHFGAETQYF.

The V gene is TRBV10-3, the J gene TRBJ2-2; tentatively, D is TRBD1 (5 bases). The CDR3 consists of 16 residues. Trimming cost V 3 bases and J 1 base, with 12 bases left between them. In germline, CDR1 is ENHRY, CDR2 SYGVKD. CDR3 sequence (DNA): TGTGCCATCAGTGACCTAGGGGCCCTGAACACCGGGGAGCTGTTTTTT. Translating gives CAISDLGALNTGELFF.

V usage is TRBV6-1 and J usage is TRBJ2-2; possibly TRBD2 for D (5 bases). Germline V CDR1 and CDR2: MNHNS, SASEGT. Trimming shortened V by 1 base and J by 5 bases, and 11 bases separated the two germline ends. The CDR3 is 15 amino acids. CDR3: CASSEGLTRTGELFF. As DNA, the CDR3 is TGTGCCAGCAGTGAAGGACTAACGCGGACCGGGGAGCTGTTTTTT.

This clone was detected only once. The chain uses TRBV6-4 and TRBJ2-7; TRBD1 might be the D (8 bases). The CDR3 runs 13 residues. Germline CDR1 reads MRHNA; CDR2 reads SNTAGT. The V end lost 5 bases, the J end lost 4 bases, and 12 bases lay between the germline ends. The CDR3 DNA is TGTGCCAGCAGTTTACAGGGGGGGTACGAGCAGTACTTC. Protein product: CASSLQGGYEQYF.

This rearrangement joins TRBV6-1 to TRBJ2-7; D not resolved. Trimming took off 3 bases at V and 0 bases at J, with 18 bases between the two ends. The CDR3 is 17 residues long. Germline V gives CDR1 MNHNS, CDR2 SASEGT. The CDR3 reads CASSDPHTRRVSYEQYF. CDR3 nucleotides: TGTGCCAGCAGTGACCCACATACGAGGCGCGTCTCCTACGAGCAGTACTTC.

As regards this clone: Other DNA variants within this sample encode the same CDR3. This chain uses TRBV27 with TRBJ1-5, with D unclear. Trimming left V 5 bases short and J 1 base short, with 3 bases between. The CDR3 consists of 12 residues. Germline V gene lookup returns CDR1 MNHEY and CDR2 SMNVEV (reference sequence). The CDR3 DNA is TGTGCCAGCAGTCACAGCAATCAGCCCCAGCATTTT. The encoded protein is CASSHSNQPQHF.

For the CDR3, the DNA is TGTGCCAGCAGCTCGGGAGAGAGATCTGGAAACACCATATATTTT. It encodes CASSSGERSGNTIYF. The V and J genes are TRBV13 and TRBJ1-3; D gene unclear. From germline, CDR1 is PRHDT and CDR2 FYEKMQ (reference sequence). The V and J ends lost 4 bases and 1 base respectively, with 11 bases between them. This CDR3 has 15 amino acids.

V is TRBV11-2 and J is TRBJ1-2; 9 bases agree with TRBD1. V dropped 4 bases and J dropped 5; count of bases not matched to a gene: 5. CDR3 size: 14 residues. Germline V gives CDR1 SGHAT, CDR2 FQNNGV. In nucleotides, the CDR3 is TGTGCCAGCAGCTCCCACAGGGGGCTGTATGGCTACACCTTC. Translating gives CASSSHRGLYGYTF.

This clone was observed once. The V call is TRBV7-2, the J call TRBJ1-5; 7 nucleotides match TRBD1. The germline V gene has CDR1 SGHTA and CDR2 FQGNSA. This CDR3 is built from 12 residues. V gave up 5 bases and J gave up 11 bases; unmatched junction bases: 6. In DNA, the CDR3 is TGTGCCAGCAGCACTCGGACAGGCACCCAGCATTTT. This encodes CASSTRTGTQHF. Supplemented by reference TRBV7-2 and TRBJ1-5, the full variable domain reads GAGVSQSPSNKVTEKGKDVELRCDPISGHTALYWYRQSLGQGLEFLIYFQGNSAPDKSGLPSDRFSAERTGGSVSTLTIQRTQQEDSAVYLCASSTRTGTQHFGDGTRLSIL.

The chain links TRBV29-1 to TRBJ2-1; 8 nucleotides align to TRBD1. J was trimmed by 6 bases and V by 5 bases; bases with no gene match: 6. The CDR3 length is 13 residues. Per the germline V gene, CDR1 is SQVTM and CDR2 is ANQGSEA. The CDR3 coding sequence is TGCAGCGTTCAAGGCAGGGGGCGCAATGAGCAGTTCTTC. This translates into CSVQGRGRNEQFF.

CDR3 amino acids: CASSPGGWSSYEQYF. In DNA, the CDR3 is TGTGCCAGCAGTCCCGGGGGGTGGAGCTCCTACGAGCAGTACTTC. V and J are TRBV6-1 and TRBJ2-7; 7 bases align to TRBD2. Germline values: CDR1 MNHNS, CDR2 SASEGT. Trimming took 5 bases from V and 0 from J; bases not matched to a gene: 7. The CDR3 covers 15 residues.

This chain uses TRBV6-6 with TRBJ2-1; 10 bases are a match to TRBD2. The germline CDR1 and CDR2 sequences are MNHNY and SVGAGI (reference sequence). The CDR3 extends over 15 amino acids. J lost 6 bases, V lost 2 bases, and 4 bases had no gene match. Here the CDR3 DNA reads TGTGCCAGCAGTTACCAAGCGGGAGGGCTCAATGAGCAGTTCTTC. It yields the protein CASSYQAGGLNEQFF.

The V call is TRBV10-1, the J call TRBJ2-2, with D perhaps matching TRBD1 (5 bases). CDR3 length equals 17 residues. The germline V and J ends were trimmed by 3 bases and 7 bases, with 21 bases remaining between them. Germline V gene sequence: CDR1 WNHNN, CDR2 SYGVQD (reference sequence). CDR3 protein: CASSEGKRGWKNGELFF. DNA of the CDR3: TGCGCCAGCAGTGAAGGTAAAAGGGGTTGGAAAAACGGGGAGCTGTTTTTT.

Note on this clone: Other DNA sequences in this sample translate to the same CDR3. V is TRBV30 and J is TRBJ2-2, with a tentative D call TRBD1 (6 bases). V was pared by 2 bases and J by 6 bases, with 10 bases between. The CDR3 contains 13 residues. Germline V gene lookup returns CDR1 GTSNPN and CDR2 SVGIG (reference sequence). The CDR3 loop reads CAWSSQGPGELFF. The CDR3 DNA reads TGTGCCTGGAGTTCCCAGGGGCCCGGGGAGCTGTTTTTT.

This clone was detected only once. The DNA of the CDR3 is TGTGCCTGGACTACAAACAGGGGACCTAATGAAAAACTGTTTTTT. Translating it yields CAWTTNRGPNEKLFF. The rearrangement joins TRBV30 to TRBJ1-4; 7 bases are a match to TRBD1. J was trimmed by 3 bases and V by 4 bases; bases with no gene match: 8. CDR3 length: 15 residues. The germline V gene encodes CDR1 GTSNPN and CDR2 SVGIG (reference sequence).